This T cell receptor (beta chain) is drawn from a study of OX40 agonist ivuxolimab in advanced cancers. Overall study findings and caveats: The CD4+ and CD8+ T cells in the blood had expanded clonally by week 6 at 0.1 to 3.0 mg/kg. Among the least clonally expanded were partial responders at 0.1-3.0 mg/kg. In CD8+ T cells, expanded clones were on average more numerous than in CD4+.

About this clone itself: As yet, its antigen is unknown.

Sequencing was performed with immunoSEQ multiplex PCR; in TCRdb, only in-frame clones are kept and a portion is missing. The sample contains around 20,000 clones, approximately 86% of which appear only once. Germline V CDR1 and CDR2: SGHRS, YFSETQ. Germline trimming cut 4 bases from V and 4 bases from J; bases unmatched to any gene: 8. The CDR3 is made up of 15 amino acids. Blood was sampled at baseline, cycle 4 day 1, and cycle 7 day 1. The chain is built from TRBV5-1 and TRBJ1-3, with 7 bases identical to TRBD1. This specimen was CD4+ or CD8+ T cells sorted from blood, taken in a trial of the OX40 agonist ivuxolimab. This receptor was identified in an adult with an advanced solid tumor such as melanoma, head and neck, liver or kidney cancer. In DNA, the CDR3 is TGCGCCAGCAGCCCCGGACAGGCGTCAGGAAACACCATATATTTT. Translated: CASSPGQASGNTIYF.